Presented here are 25 T cell receptor beta chains from one specimen sequenced in a study of blood T cell repertoires in COVID-19. The repertoire was sequenced with immunoSEQ multiplex PCR; TCRdb's copy has only in-frame clones and lacks some. The sample records under 500,000 clones, about 89% being singletons. The sample was peripheral blood. The source of these receptors is a young woman with acute or convalescent COVID-19.

The chain has TRBV5-6 and TRBJ2-7; possible D gene TRBD1, 6 bases. Deletions cut 5 bases from V and 7 bases from J, with 13 bases between. The CDR3 extends over 12 amino acids. Germline V CDR1 and CDR2: SGHDT, YYEEEE. The CDR3 DNA is TGTGCCAGCAGACAGGGAAGGGAGGAGCAGTACTTC. Translated, it gives CASRQGREEQYF.

V is TRBV6-8 and J is TRBJ1-5; D not certain. The CDR3 covers 13 residues. V was trimmed by 6 bases and J by 0 bases, leaving 6 bases between them. Germline CDR1 MNHGY, CDR2 SAAAGT. CDR3 sequence (DNA): TGTGCCAGCAGCGGGGATAGCAATCAGCCCCAGCATTTT. It encodes CASSGDSNQPQHF.

V usage is TRBV27 and J usage is TRBJ2-3, with 15 bases matching TRBD2. The CDR3 covers 16 residues. Germline CDR1 MNHEY, CDR2 SMNVEV (reference sequence). Trimming removed 5 bases from V and 6 bases from J; junction bases left unmatched: 6. The CDR3 DNA reads as TGTGCCAGCAGTCCGGGACTAGCGGGGGGCCACGATACGCAGTATTTT. Encoded protein: CASSPGLAGGHDTQYF.

The CDR3 DNA reads TGCGCCAGCAGCTTGGGCCAGGGGATGTACGAGCAGTACTTC. The encoded protein is CASSLGQGMYEQYF. The rearrangement links TRBV5-1 to TRBJ2-7; D is perhaps TRBD1 (6 bases). V lost 0 bases, J lost 4 bases, and 11 bases lay in between. The CDR3 contains 14 residues. Germline CDR1 reads SGHRS; CDR2 reads YFSETQ.

The rearrangement uses TRBV29-1 and TRBJ2-7; 9 nucleotides line up with TRBD1. The CDR3 totals 14 residues. The germline CDR1 and CDR2 sequences are SQVTM and ANQGSEA. Trimming at V came to 1 base and at J to 3 bases, leaving 4 bases not matched to a gene. CDR3 in DNA: TGCAGCGTTGAAGGGACAGGGGAGGACTACGAGCAGTACTTC. Residues: CSVEGTGEDYEQYF.

This chain uses TRBV12-1 with TRBJ2-6; TRBD2 is the table's D call, not checked against the DNA. TRBV12-1 counts as a pseudogene. The CDR3 has 18 residues. CDR3 bases: TGTGCCAGCAGCTTTAGCGGCAGAACGGCCTCTGGGGCCAACGTCCTGACTTTC. Its translation: CASSFSGRTASGANVLTF.

This clone has only one observation. The chain employs TRBV5-4 and TRBJ1-1; a possible D gene is TRBD1 (5 bases). This CDR3 region has 11 residues. Germline lookup yields CDR1 SGHNT and CDR2 YYREEE (reference sequence). V lost 7 bases to trimming and J lost 4 bases, with 8 bases between them. In DNA, the CDR3 is TGTGCCAGCGCGGGGGGCACTGAAGCTTTCTTT. Its protein product is CASAGGTEAFF. Variable domain in full (rest from reference TRBV5-4 and TRBJ1-1): ETGVTQSPTHLIKTRGQQVTLRCSSQSGHNTVSWYQQALGQGPQFIFQYYREEENGRGNFPPRFSGLQFPNYSSELNVNALELDDSALYLCASAGGTEAFFGQGTRLTVV.

This clone was seen a single time. For the CDR3, the DNA is TGTGCCAGCAGTGAAATGGGCCAGGGTCTAGGCTACACCTTC. It is translated as CASSEMGQGLGYTF. The V call is TRBV2, the J call TRBJ1-2; D may be TRBD1 (5 bases). The CDR3 covers 14 residues. Germline loops: CDR1 SNHLY, CDR2 FYNNEI. Deletions cut 2 bases from V and 8 bases from J, with 15 bases between.

The chain recombines TRBV7-6 with TRBJ1-1; 7 bases are shared with TRBD1. V trimming: 4 bases; J trimming: 1 base; junction bases outside the gene matches: 9. The CDR3 consists of 16 residues. Germline V gene lookup returns CDR1 SGHVS and CDR2 FNYEAQ. In DNA form, the CDR3 reads TGTGCCAGCAGCTCGTGGATAGGACAGGCGAACACTGAAGCTTTCTTT. Translated: CASSSWIGQANTEAFF.

This clone was detected only a few times. The J gene is TRBJ2-2, the V gene TRBV7-9, with TRBD1 matching over 8 bases. CDR1 is SEHNR, CDR2 FQNEAQ, per germline (reference sequence). The CDR3 consists of 16 residues. The junction had 6 bases not matched to a gene; V was cut back by 5 bases and J by 1 base. The CDR3: CASSQPGQENTGELFF. The CDR3 DNA sequence: TGTGCCAGCAGCCAGCCGGGACAGGAGAACACCGGGGAGCTGTTTTTT.

The chain is built from TRBV6-5 and TRBJ2-2; 7 positions agree with TRBD1. Germline loops: CDR1 MNHEY, CDR2 SVGAGI. The V gene end was trimmed by 6 bases and the J gene end by 4 bases; junction bases not matched to a gene: 8. The CDR3 extends over 15 amino acids. The CDR3 region is CASRMATGITGELFF. CDR3 DNA sequence: TGTGCCAGCAGAATGGCGACAGGGATCACCGGGGAGCTGTTTTTT.

This chain links TRBV4-1 with TRBJ1-1, with 10 positions matching TRBD1. Germline CDR1 and CDR2: MGHRA and YSYEKL. V shed 5 bases and J 10 bases; nucleotides not matched to a gene: 16. This CDR3 has 16 amino acids. The CDR3 region is CASSYLERTGGFSAFF. CDR3 nucleotides: TGCGCCAGCAGCTACCTCGAGCGGACAGGGGGTTTCTCAGCTTTCTTT.

The CDR3 sequence is CAISETGPYEQYF. The CDR3 DNA reads as TGTGCCATCAGTGAGACAGGGCCCTACGAGCAGTACTTC. V and J are TRBV10-3 and TRBJ2-7; D might be TRBD1 (6 bases). Germline values: CDR1 ENHRY, CDR2 SYGVKD. The V gene lost 2 bases and the J gene lost 2 bases, with 7 bases spanning the gap. The CDR3 has 13 residues.

The chain uses TRBV3-1 (or the pseudogene TRBV3-2) and TRBJ2-3, with 8 bases aligning to TRBD1. This CDR3 is built from 15 residues. CDR1 is LGHDT and CDR2 is YNNKEL in the germline V gene (reference sequence). J gave up 3 bases and V 3 bases, and 5 bases lay outside the gene matches. The CDR3 DNA is TGTGCCAGCAGCCAGAGGACAGGGCTAACAGATACGCAGTATTTT. Its translation is CASSQRTGLTDTQYF.

The gene calls are TRBV28 and TRBJ1-5, with 9 nucleotides matching TRBD1. This CDR3 is built from 19 residues. Germline assignment: CDR1 MDHEN and CDR2 SYDVKM. J was trimmed by 2 bases and V by 5 bases; bases with no gene match: 16. CDR3 region: CASSLGGLQGAYGNQPQHF. CDR3 in DNA: TGTGCCAGCAGTCTAGGGGGACTACAGGGGGCTTATGGCAATCAGCCCCAGCATTTT.

V usage is TRBV5-8 and J usage is TRBJ2-6; 8 bases line up with TRBD1. The length of the CDR3 is 15 residues. Germline V lookup: CDR1 SGHTS, CDR2 YDEGEE. The ends lost 2 bases at V and 2 bases at J; junction bases unmatched: 0. CDR3 amino acids: CASSLQGAGANVLTF. CDR3 bases: TGTGCCAGCAGCTTACAGGGGGCTGGGGCCAACGTCCTGACTTTC.

The rearrangement links TRBV5-6 to TRBJ2-7; TRBD2 might be the D (7 bases). V gave up 4 bases and J gave up 3 bases, with 17 bases separating them. The CDR3 covers 15 residues. Germline V CDR1 and CDR2: SGHDT, YYEEEE. CDR3 protein: CASSRRGGFRYEQYF. The CDR3 nucleotides are TGTGCCAGCAGCCGGAGGGGGGGATTTCGCTACGAGCAGTACTTC.

The chain combines TRBV27 with TRBJ1-6; D is possibly TRBD1 (6 bases). V shed 8 bases and J shed 10 bases, with 18 bases lying between them. This CDR3 comprises 14 residues. CDR1 MNHEY and CDR2 SMNVEV come from the germline V gene (reference sequence). CDR3 amino acids: CASSARRGESPLHF. CDR3 in DNA: TGTGCCAGCTCAGCCCGCAGGGGAGAGTCACCCCTCCACTTT.

Only one count was recorded for this clone. This sequence joins TRBV6-1 and TRBJ1-2; D is uncertain. The CDR3 runs to 14 residues. CDR1 MNHNS and CDR2 SASEGT come from the germline V gene. V shed 1 base and J shed 4 bases, with 10 bases lying between them. The CDR3 bases are TGTGCCAGCAGTGAAGTACAGTTTCCCTATGGCTACACCTTC. It specifies CASSEVQFPYGYTF.

The chain uses TRBV7-9 and TRBJ1-5; maybe TRBD1 (6 bases). The CDR3 has 15 amino acids. V lost 1 base to trimming and J lost 4 bases, with 11 bases between them. Per the germline V gene, CDR1 is SEHNR and CDR2 is FQNEAQ (reference sequence). CDR3 sequence: CASSLVGGGNQPQHF. The CDR3, as DNA: TGTGCCAGCAGCTTAGTGGGAGGGGGGAATCAGCCCCAGCATTTT.

The V and J genes are TRBV18 and TRBJ1-1; D not certain. The CDR3 is 17 amino acids. Trimming took 3 bases from V and 3 from J, leaving 20 bases between them. Germline loops: CDR1 KGHSH, CDR2 LQKENI. DNA of the CDR3: TGTGCCAGCTCACCGCAGCCTTTAAGCTTGGGAGACACTGAAGCTTTCTTT. It is translated as CASSPQPLSLGDTEAFF.

The genes are TRBV7-2 and TRBJ2-5; 12 bases fit TRBD2. With 7 bases clipped from V and 4 bases from J, the junction kept 13 bases outside the gene matches. Germline CDR1 is SGHTA and CDR2 is FQGNSA. This CDR3 contains 17 residues. The CDR3 loop reads CASNPTSGGHRGETQYF. The CDR3 region has the DNA TGTGCCAGCAACCCGACTAGCGGGGGACATCGGGGAGAGACCCAGTACTTC.

This chain connects TRBV19 to TRBJ2-7; a weak D match, TRBD2 (6 bases). Trimming removed 1 base at V and 3 bases at J, with 7 bases between. The CDR3 sequence is 13 residues long. CDR1 is LNHDA, CDR2 SQIVND, per germline (reference sequence). The CDR3 sequence: CASSIGGVYEQYF. The CDR3 coding sequence is TGTGCCAGTAGTATAGGGGGGGTCTACGAGCAGTACTTC.

This sequence joins TRBV28 and TRBJ2-3; 11 bases agree with TRBD2. The germline gives CDR1 MDHEN, CDR2 SYDVKM. The CDR3 has 15 residues. Trimming at V came to 8 bases and at J to 8 bases, leaving 12 bases not matched to a gene. The CDR3 region has the DNA TGTGCCAGCGGCCTAGCGGGGGGCCGCACGGGTACGCAGTATTTT. Amino acid sequence: CASGLAGGRTGTQYF.

V gene TRBV4-1 combines with J gene TRBJ1-1, with TRBD1 as a possible D gene (6 bases). The length of the CDR3 is 13 residues. Germline V gene lookup returns CDR1 MGHRA and CDR2 YSYEKL. The ends were cut back, 3 bases at V and 6 bases at J, with 11 bases in the middle. CDR3 loop: CASSHPGDPEAFF. The CDR3 DNA reads as TGCGCCAGCAGCCACCCAGGGGACCCTGAAGCTTTCTTT.